The T cell receptor beta chain described here comes from a study of cytomegalovirus exposure and HLA in healthy donors. Study outcomes and limitations: Subsequent analysis revealed that first-cohort TCR clusters tended to co-occur in the 120 or so validation repertoires.

The CDR3 runs 15 residues. The V end lost 1 base, the J end lost 1 base, and 10 bases lay between the germline ends. Germline V lookup: CDR1 SGHDN, CDR2 FVKESK. About this clone: Its antigen is unidentified.

Here immunoSEQ multiplex PCR was the method, and the copy in TCRdb shows in-frame clones only, minus some. The data show around 150,000 clones, approximately 86% seen once. What was sequenced was PBMCs. The chain has TRBV14 and TRBJ1-1; perhaps TRBD1 as D (5 bases). This TCR derives from a woman aged 18-30 years in good health and CMV-seronegative. In DNA form, the CDR3 reads TGTGCCAGCAGCCAAGTCAGGAGGGGGAACACTGAAGCTTTCTTT. It translates to CASSQVRRGNTEAFF.